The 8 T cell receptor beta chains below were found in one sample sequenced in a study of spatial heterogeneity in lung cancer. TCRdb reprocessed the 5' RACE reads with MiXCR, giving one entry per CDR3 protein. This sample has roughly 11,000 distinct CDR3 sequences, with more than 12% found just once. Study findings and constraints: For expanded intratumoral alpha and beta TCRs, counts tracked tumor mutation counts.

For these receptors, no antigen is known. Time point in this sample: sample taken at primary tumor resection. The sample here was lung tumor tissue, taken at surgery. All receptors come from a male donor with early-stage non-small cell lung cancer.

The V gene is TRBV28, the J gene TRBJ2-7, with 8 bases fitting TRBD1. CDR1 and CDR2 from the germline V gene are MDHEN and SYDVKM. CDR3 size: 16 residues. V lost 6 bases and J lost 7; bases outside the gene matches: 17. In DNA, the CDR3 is TGTGCCAGCAGCATAGCCGGGACAGGCATGTATGGGGAGCAGTACTTC. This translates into CASSIAGTGMYGEQYF. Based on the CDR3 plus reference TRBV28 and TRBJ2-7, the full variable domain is DVKVTQSSRYLVKRTGEKVFLECVQDMDHENMFWYRQDPGLGLRLIYFSYDVKMKEKGDIPEGYSVSREKKERFSLILESASTNQTSMYLCASSIAGTGMYGEQYFGPGTRLTVT.

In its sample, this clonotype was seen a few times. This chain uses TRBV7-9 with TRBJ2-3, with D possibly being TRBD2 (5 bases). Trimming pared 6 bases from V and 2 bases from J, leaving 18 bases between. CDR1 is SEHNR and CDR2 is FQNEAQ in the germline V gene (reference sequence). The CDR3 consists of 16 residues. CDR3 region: CASRRALKTHTDTQYF. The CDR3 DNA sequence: TGTGCCAGCAGGAGGGCCCTCAAAACCCACACAGATACGCAGTATTTT.

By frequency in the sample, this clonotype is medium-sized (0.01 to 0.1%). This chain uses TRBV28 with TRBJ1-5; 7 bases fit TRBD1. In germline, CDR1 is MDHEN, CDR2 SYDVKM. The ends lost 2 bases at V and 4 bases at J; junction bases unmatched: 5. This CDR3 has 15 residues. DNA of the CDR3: TGTGCCAGCAGTTTAGGGACAGCGAGGAATCAGCCCCAGCATTTT. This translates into CASSLGTARNQPQHF. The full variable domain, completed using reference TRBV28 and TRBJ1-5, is DVKVTQSSRYLVKRTGEKVFLECVQDMDHENMFWYRQDPGLGLRLIYFSYDVKMKEKGDIPEGYSVSREKKERFSLILESASTNQTSMYLCASSLGTARNQPQHFGDGTRLSIL.

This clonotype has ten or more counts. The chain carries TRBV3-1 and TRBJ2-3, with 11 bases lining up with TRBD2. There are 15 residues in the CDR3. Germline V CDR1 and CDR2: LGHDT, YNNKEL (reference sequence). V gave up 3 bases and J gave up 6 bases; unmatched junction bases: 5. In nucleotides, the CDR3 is TGTGCCAGCAGCCAGGTCTGGACTAGCGGGGATACGCAGTATTTT. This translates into CASSQVWTSGDTQYF.

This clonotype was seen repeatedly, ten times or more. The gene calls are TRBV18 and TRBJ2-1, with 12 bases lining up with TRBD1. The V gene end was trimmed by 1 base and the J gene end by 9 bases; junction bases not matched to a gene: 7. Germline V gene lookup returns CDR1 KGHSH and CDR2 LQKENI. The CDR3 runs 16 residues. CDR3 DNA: TGTGCCAGCTCACCACTCCTGGGACAGGGGGCGATTGAGCAGTTCTTC. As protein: CASSPLLGQGAIEQFF.

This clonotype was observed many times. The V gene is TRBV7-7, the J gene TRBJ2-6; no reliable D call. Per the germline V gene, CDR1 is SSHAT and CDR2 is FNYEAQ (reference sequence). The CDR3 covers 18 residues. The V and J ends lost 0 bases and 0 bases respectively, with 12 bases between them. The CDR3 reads CASSLAEQPISGANVLTF. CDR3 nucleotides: TGTGCCAGCAGCTTAGCGGAACAGCCCATCTCTGGGGCCAACGTCCTGACTTTC.

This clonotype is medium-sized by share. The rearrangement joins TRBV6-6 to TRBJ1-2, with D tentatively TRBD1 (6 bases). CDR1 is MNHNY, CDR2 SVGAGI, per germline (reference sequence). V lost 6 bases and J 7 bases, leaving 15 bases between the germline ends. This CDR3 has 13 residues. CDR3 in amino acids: CASREGGRRGYTF. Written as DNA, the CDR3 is TGTGCCAGCAGAGAGGGGGGAAGGCGTGGCTACACCTTC.

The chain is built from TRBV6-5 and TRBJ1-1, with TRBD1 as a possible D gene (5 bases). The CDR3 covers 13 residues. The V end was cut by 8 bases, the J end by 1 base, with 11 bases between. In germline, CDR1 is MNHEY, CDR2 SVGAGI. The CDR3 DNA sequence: TGTGCCAGCCGGGGGGGGTCGAACACTGAAGCTTTCTTT. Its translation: CASRGGSNTEAFF.